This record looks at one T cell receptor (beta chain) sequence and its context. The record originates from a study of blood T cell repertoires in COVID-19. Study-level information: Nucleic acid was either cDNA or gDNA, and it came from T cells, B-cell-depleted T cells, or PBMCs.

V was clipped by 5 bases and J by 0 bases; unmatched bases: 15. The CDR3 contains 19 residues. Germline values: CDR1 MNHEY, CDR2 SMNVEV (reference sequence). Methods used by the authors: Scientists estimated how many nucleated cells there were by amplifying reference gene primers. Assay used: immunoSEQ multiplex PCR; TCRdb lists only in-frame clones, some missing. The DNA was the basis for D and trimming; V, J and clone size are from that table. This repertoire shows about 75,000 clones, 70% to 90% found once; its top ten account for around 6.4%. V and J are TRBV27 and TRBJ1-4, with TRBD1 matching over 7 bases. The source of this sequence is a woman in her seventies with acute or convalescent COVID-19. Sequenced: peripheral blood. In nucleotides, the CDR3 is TGTGCCAGCAGTCCAGACCGCTGGACAGGCCGTACAACTAATGAAAAACTGTTTTTT. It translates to CASSPDRWTGRTTNEKLFF.